Following are 17 T cell receptor beta chains from one sample sequenced in a study of blood T cell repertoires in COVID-19. TCRdb's table, derived via immunoSEQ multiplex PCR, lists solely in-frame clones and lacks some. The data show around 150,000 clones, around nine tenths seen once. The material sequenced was PBMCs or T cells enriched from blood (not recorded which). The receptors originated from a woman in her forties or fifties who had recovered from COVID-19.

This chain's CDR3 is CAWIRTGGSAGYTF. CDR3 DNA sequence: TGTGCCTGGATTCGAACAGGGGGCTCGGCTGGCTACACCTTC. The chain recombines TRBV30 with TRBJ1-2; 9 positions agree with TRBD1. The junction had 10 bases not matched to a gene; V was cut back by 4 bases and J by 7 bases. Germline lookup yields CDR1 GTSNPN and CDR2 SVGIG (reference sequence). The CDR3 covers 14 residues.

The chain links TRBV19 to TRBJ2-2; possibly TRBD2 for D (6 bases). The CDR3 has 17 amino acids. V was shortened by 3 bases and J by 3 bases, with 17 bases between the two germline ends. The germline V gene has CDR1 LNHDA and CDR2 SQIVND (reference sequence). This CDR3 is CASSIVRGDGDTGELFF. The CDR3 DNA follows: TGTGCCAGTAGTATCGTTCGCGGGGATGGGGACACCGGGGAGCTGTTTTTT.

The table lists this clone with a few counts. The rearrangement uses TRBV4-3 and TRBJ1-3, with TRBD1 matching over 9 bases. This CDR3 has 21 amino acids. Per germline, CDR1 LGHNA and CDR2 YSLEER. V lost 4 bases and J lost 0; bases outside the gene matches: 19. In nucleotides, the CDR3 is TGCGCCAGCAGCCGCCAAACGGGACAGGGCCTTAAAGGGCCCTCTGGAAACACCATATATTTT. This encodes CASSRQTGQGLKGPSGNTIYF.

The rearrangement joins TRBV11-2 to TRBJ1-1; 9 bases align to TRBD1. J was trimmed by 4 bases and V by 0 bases; bases with no gene match: 6. In germline, CDR1 is SGHAT, CDR2 FQNNGV. The CDR3 loop spans 16 amino acids. In DNA form, the CDR3 reads TGTGCCAGCAGCTTAGATGGGGGGACAGGGAGCACTGAAGCTTTCTTT. Translation gives CASSLDGGTGSTEAFF.

The rearrangement uses TRBV7-3 and TRBJ2-1; D might be TRBD2 (7 bases). Trimming removed 8 bases from V and 14 bases from J, with 16 bases in between. Per the germline V gene, CDR1 is SGHTA and CDR2 is FQGTGA. The CDR3 extends over 11 amino acids. CDR3 in amino acids: CASGRGGEKFF. The CDR3 coding sequence is TGTGCCAGCGGAAGAGGGGGGGAAAAGTTCTTC.

The CDR3 DNA is TGTGCCAGCTCTCTCCGGACTAGCGAATACAATGAGCAGTTCTTC. Translating gives CASSLRTSEYNEQFF. The chain carries TRBV18 and TRBJ2-1; 9 bases align to TRBD2. Losses at the gene ends were 6 bases for V and 4 bases for J; bases not matched to a gene: 7. This CDR3 is built from 15 residues. Germline-derived CDR1 and CDR2 are KGHSH and LQKENI.

The rearrangement uses TRBV3-1 (or the pseudogene TRBV3-2) and TRBJ1-6; TRBD1 might be the D (5 bases). Trimming took 6 bases from V and 1 from J, leaving 10 bases between them. The length of the CDR3 is 15 residues. Germline CDR1 and CDR2: LGHDT and YNNKEL (reference sequence). DNA for the CDR3: TGTGCCAGCAGTCAGACAGCATCCTATAATTCACCCCTCCACTTT. Translated, it gives CASSQTASYNSPLHF.

The gene calls are TRBV5-4 and TRBJ1-1, with TRBD1 identical over 7 bases. Germline CDR1 is SGHNT and CDR2 is YYREEE (reference sequence). V lost 2 bases and J lost 3; bases outside the gene matches: 7. The CDR3 length is 15 residues. In DNA form, the CDR3 reads TGTGCCAGCAGCTTCGAGGAGAGGGGGCACACTGAAGCTTTCTTT. Its translation: CASSFEERGHTEAFF.

The table lists this clone with a count of one. This sequence joins TRBV7-2 and TRBJ2-7; D is ambiguous. The CDR3 runs to 15 residues. V was pared by 1 base and J by 2 bases, with 12 bases between. Germline V CDR1 and CDR2: SGHTA, FQGNSA. Here the CDR3 DNA reads TGTGCCAGCAGCTTAGGGCACGCCCAACCCTACGAGCAGTACTTC. Its translation: CASSLGHAQPYEQYF.

The chain uses TRBV3-1 (or the pseudogene TRBV3-2) and TRBJ2-7; D is ambiguous. The CDR3 runs 15 residues. The V and J ends lost 4 bases and 3 bases respectively, with 16 bases between them. CDR1 and CDR2 from the germline V gene are LGHDT and YNNKEL (reference sequence). This CDR3 reads CASSPYTTGFYEQYF. CDR3 coding DNA: TGTGCCAGCAGCCCCTATACGACTGGATTCTACGAGCAGTACTTC.

This chain links TRBV5-1 with TRBJ2-7; 8 bases are a match to TRBD1. V gave up 7 bases and J gave up 3 bases; unmatched junction bases: 3. The CDR3 covers 12 residues. Germline V gene sequence: CDR1 SGHRS, CDR2 YFSETQ. The CDR3 spells CASGGQGYEQYF. As DNA, the CDR3 is TGCGCCAGCGGCGGACAGGGCTACGAGCAGTACTTC.

The chain has TRBV7-3 and TRBJ1-5, with unresolved D. This CDR3 contains 20 residues. CDR1 SGHTA and CDR2 FQGTGA come from the germline V gene. The V end lost 5 bases, the J end lost 2 bases, and 28 bases lay between the germline ends. The CDR3 region has the DNA TGTGCCAGCAGCCCAAGTCTAACACGGGAGGAGCCACGGGGCAATCAGCCCCAGCATTTT. The encoded protein is CASSPSLTREEPRGNQPQHF. The full variable domain, its missing parts supplied by reference TRBV7-3 and TRBJ1-5, is GAGVSQTPSNKVTEKGKYVELRCDPISGHTALYWYRQSLGQGPEFLIYFQGTGAADDSGLPNDRFFAVRPEGSVSTLKIQRTERGDSAVYLCASSPSLTREEPRGNQPQHFGDGTRLSIL.

The V gene is TRBV7-2, the J gene TRBJ2-5; 9 bases map to TRBD2. V dropped 8 bases and J dropped 5; count of bases not matched to a gene: 9. CDR1 is SGHTA, CDR2 FQGNSA, per germline. CDR3 length: 14 residues. The CDR3 DNA sequence: TGTGCCAGCCGACGGCGGGGGGGCCAGGAGACCCAGTACTTC. Amino acids: CASRRRGGQETQYF.

V usage is TRBV9 and J usage is TRBJ2-2; a possible D gene is TRBD1 (5 bases). In germline, CDR1 is SGDLS, CDR2 YYNGEE. The CDR3 loop spans 13 amino acids. The V end was cut by 7 bases, the J end by 4 bases, with 11 bases between. CDR3 nucleotide sequence: TGTGCCAGCGGGGCCAGGTCCACCGGGGAGCTGTTTTTT. Translating gives CASGARSTGELFF.

This sequence joins TRBV9 and TRBJ1-6; D is uncertain. V was pared by 0 bases and J by 3 bases, with 7 bases between. The CDR3 has 15 amino acids. CDR1 and CDR2 (germline): SGDLS, YYNGEE. The CDR3 sequence is CASSVAQNYNSPLHF. The CDR3 DNA reads TGTGCCAGCAGCGTAGCACAGAACTATAATTCACCCCTCCACTTT.

The rearrangement uses TRBV7-2 and TRBJ2-1; TRBD2 matches at 9 bases. CDR3 length: 17 amino acids. V was clipped by 0 bases and J by 6 bases; unmatched bases: 9. CDR1 is SGHTA, CDR2 FQGNSA, per germline. The CDR3 bases are TGTGCCAGCAGCTTAGCGGGTGGCGGGGGGGCCCTCAATGAGCAGTTCTTC. Protein: CASSLAGGGGALNEQFF.

This chain connects TRBV6-1 to TRBJ1-4; D perhaps matches TRBD1 (5 bases). There are 13 residues in the CDR3. Trimming pared 0 bases from V and 11 bases from J, leaving 10 bases between. Germline CDR1 MNHNS, CDR2 SASEGT. The CDR3 DNA sequence: TGTGCCAGCAGTGAAGCGCGGGGGGGTAAACTGTTTTTT. Residues: CASSEARGGKLFF.